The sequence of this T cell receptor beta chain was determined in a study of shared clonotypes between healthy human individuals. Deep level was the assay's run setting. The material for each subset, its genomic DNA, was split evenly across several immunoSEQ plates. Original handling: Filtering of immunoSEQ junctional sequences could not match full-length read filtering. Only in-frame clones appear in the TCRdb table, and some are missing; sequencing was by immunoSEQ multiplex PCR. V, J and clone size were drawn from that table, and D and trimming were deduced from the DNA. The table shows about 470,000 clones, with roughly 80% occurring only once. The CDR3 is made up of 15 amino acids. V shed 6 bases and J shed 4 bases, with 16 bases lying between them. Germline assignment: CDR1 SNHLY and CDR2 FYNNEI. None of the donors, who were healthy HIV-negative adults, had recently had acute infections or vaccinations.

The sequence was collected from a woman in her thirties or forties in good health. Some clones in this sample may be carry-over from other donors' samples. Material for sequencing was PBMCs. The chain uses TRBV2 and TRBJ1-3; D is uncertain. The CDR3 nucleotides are TGTGCCAGCAGCGAACAGAATCTGAGGGGAAACACCATATATTTT. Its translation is CASSEQNLRGNTIYF.